The clone carrying this T cell receptor (beta chain) was detected only a few times. The antigen remains unidentified. This record comes from a study of blood T cells in healthy people across ages. General study results and limits: Donor CMV status, an unknown factor, possibly confounded changes in expanded clonotypes.

Through a sample-barcoded 5' primer and a J-beta primer mix, a second PCR was run for about 6 to 12 cycles. TCRdb passed the 5' RACE reads through MiXCR, listing each CDR3 protein once. The data contain roughly 730,000 distinct CDR3 sequences, more than 50% of them singletons. The V gene lost 1 base and the J gene lost 0 bases, with 11 bases spanning the gap. Germline V gene sequence: CDR1 DFQATT, CDR2 SNEGSKA (reference sequence). This CDR3 is 15 amino acids long. Investigators took around 11 milliliters of peripheral blood from every donor. V usage is TRBV20-1 and J usage is TRBJ2-3; D is undetermined. This receptor was identified in a middle-aged man in good health. Sequenced sample: blood. CDR3 nucleotide sequence: TGCAGTGCTAGAGGTCCTATCAGTAGCACAGATACGCAGTATTTT. It specifies CSARGPISSTDTQYF.